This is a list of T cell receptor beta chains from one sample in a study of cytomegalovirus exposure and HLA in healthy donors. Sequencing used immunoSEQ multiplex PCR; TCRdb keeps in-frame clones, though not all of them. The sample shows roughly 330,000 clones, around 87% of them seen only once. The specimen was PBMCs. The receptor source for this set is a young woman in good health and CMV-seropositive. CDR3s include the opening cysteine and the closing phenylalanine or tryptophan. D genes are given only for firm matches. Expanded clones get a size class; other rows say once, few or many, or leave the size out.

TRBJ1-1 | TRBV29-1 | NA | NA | CSVAGFNAGDPAEAFF | TGCAGCGTTGCTGGATTTAACGCCGGGGATCCGGCTGAAGCTTTCTTT
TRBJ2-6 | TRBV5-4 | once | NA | CASSLPGANVLTF | TGTGCCAGCAGCTTACCTGGGGCCAACGTCCTGACTTTC
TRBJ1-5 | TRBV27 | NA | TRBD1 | CASSLSGRGYGWPQHF | TGTGCCAGCAGTTTATCGGGCAGGGGGTATGGGTGGCCCCAGCATTTT
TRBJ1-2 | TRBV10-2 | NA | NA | CASSLYRAGYGYTF | TGCGCCAGCAGTTTGTACAGGGCCGGCTATGGCTACACCTTC
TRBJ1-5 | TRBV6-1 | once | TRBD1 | CASSEEGTGNQPQHF | TGTGCCAGCAGTGAAGAGGGGACAGGGAATCAGCCCCAGCATTTT
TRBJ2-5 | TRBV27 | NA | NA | CASSFGSRETQYF | TGTGCCAGCAGTTTCGGGTCGAGGGAGACCCAGTACTTC
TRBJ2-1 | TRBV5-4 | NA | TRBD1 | CASNRGQGRDNEQFF | TGTGCCAGCAATAGGGGACAGGGTAGGGACAATGAGCAGTTCTTC
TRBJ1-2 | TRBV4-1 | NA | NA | CASSQAWPTQAGDYGYTF | TGCGCCAGCAGCCAAGCCTGGCCTACTCAGGCGGGGGACTATGGCTACACCTTC
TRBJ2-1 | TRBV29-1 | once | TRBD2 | CSVDSGNSYNEQFF | TGCAGCGTTGACAGCGGGAACTCCTACAATGAGCAGTTCTTC
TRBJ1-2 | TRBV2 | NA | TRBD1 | CASSTSDRGPNYGYTF | TGTGCCAGCAGTACCTCTGACAGGGGACCTAACTATGGCTACACCTTC